Below are 31 T cell receptor beta chains sequenced from a single sample in a study of shared clonotypes between healthy human individuals. The protocol was immunoSEQ multiplex PCR, while the TCRdb copy is restricted to in-frame clones and leaves out a portion. Of roughly 410,000 clones in the sample, roughly 96% were seen once. Sequencing used memory CD8+ T cells sorted from blood. The sample's subset: CD45RO+ cells pooled with CCR7-negative TemRA cells. These receptors came from a man in his thirties or forties in good health.

The chain is built from TRBV5-1 and TRBJ2-2; a weak D match, TRBD2 (5 bases). The germline V gene encodes CDR1 SGHRS and CDR2 YFSETQ. The CDR3 has 13 amino acids. Trimming removed 4 bases from V and 4 bases from J, with 8 bases in between. CDR3 amino acids: CASSQDFTGELFF. The CDR3 nucleotides read TGCGCCAGCAGCCAGGACTTCACCGGGGAGCTGTTTTTT.

This clone was detected only once. This sequence joins TRBV14 and TRBJ2-4; TRBD2 matches 16 bases. J was trimmed by 4 bases and V by 0 bases; bases with no gene match: 0. CDR1 is SGHDN, CDR2 FVKESK, per germline. CDR3 length equals 17 residues. CDR3 amino acids: CASSQEGLAGGKNIQYF. CDR3 coding DNA: TGTGCCAGCAGCCAAGAGGGACTAGCGGGAGGGAAAAACATTCAGTACTTC.

In its sample, this clone was seen once. The rearrangement uses TRBV28 and TRBJ2-1; D unclear. V lost 9 bases and J 1 base, leaving 10 bases between the germline ends. Germline V lookup: CDR1 MDHEN, CDR2 SYDVKM. The CDR3 length is 13 residues. The CDR3 spells CASFGGSYNEQFF. In nucleotides, the CDR3 is TGTGCCAGTTTTGGCGGATCCTACAATGAGCAGTTCTTC.

This rearrangement joins TRBV5-4 to TRBJ1-1; a weak D match, TRBD1 (5 bases). Germline V gene sequence: CDR1 SGHNT, CDR2 YYREEE (reference sequence). The CDR3 is 12 amino acids. V lost 0 bases to trimming and J lost 11 bases, with 11 bases between them. CDR3: CASSLAAGHAFF. The CDR3 region has the DNA TGTGCCAGCAGCTTGGCGGCAGGACACGCTTTCTTT.

The chain couples TRBV28 to TRBJ2-7, with D perhaps matching TRBD1 (5 bases). V was cut by 8 bases and J by 2 bases, with 10 bases left in between. CDR1 MDHEN and CDR2 SYDVKM come from the germline V gene. This CDR3 is 12 amino acids long. The CDR3 nucleotides read TGTGCCAGCTGGGGCCAAGCCTACGAGCAGTACTTC. Residues: CASWGQAYEQYF.

The rearrangement uses TRBV7-9 and TRBJ1-2; unclear D gene. Germline V gene data show CDR1 as SEHNR and CDR2 as FQNEAQ (reference sequence). This CDR3 has 13 amino acids. V gave up 0 bases and J gave up 6 bases, with 8 bases separating them. In DNA, the CDR3 is TGTGCCAGCAGCTTAGCGCTCTGGGATGGCTACACCTTC. The encoded protein is CASSLALWDGYTF.

This chain joins TRBV5-4 and TRBJ2-5; D may be TRBD1 (7 bases). V was trimmed by 2 bases and J by 5 bases, leaving 22 bases between them. Germline V gene sequence: CDR1 SGHNT, CDR2 YYREEE (reference sequence). The CDR3 is 17 amino acids. The CDR3 reads CASSFGGRGRGDETQYF. CDR3 in DNA: TGTGCCAGCAGCTTCGGGGGTCGAGGCAGGGGGGATGAGACCCAGTACTTC.

The chain is built from TRBV14 and TRBJ1-2, with D unclear. This CDR3 has 14 residues. Between the trimmed V and J ends, which lost 4 bases and 0 bases, there was a span of 9 bases. Germline V gene sequence: CDR1 SGHDN, CDR2 FVKESK. The CDR3 nucleotides read TGTGCCAGCAGCCGCGAACCTGCTAACTATGGCTACACCTTC. Translated: CASSREPANYGYTF.

The chain carries TRBV5-1 and TRBJ2-1; TRBD2 is a possible D gene (7 bases). Germline assignment: CDR1 SGHRS and CDR2 YFSETQ. V was cut by 5 bases and J by 8 bases, with 17 bases left in between. This CDR3 spans 14 amino acids. The CDR3 nucleotides read TGCGCCAGCAGTAGGGGGGAGGGCCAGTATGAGCAGTTCTTC. It yields the protein CASSRGEGQYEQFF.

The rearrangement uses TRBV6-1 and TRBJ2-6, with a tentative D call TRBD1 (6 bases). CDR3 length equals 19 residues. The germline gives CDR1 MNHNS, CDR2 SASEGT. V gave up 1 base and J gave up 5 bases, with 21 bases separating them. The DNA for the CDR3 is TGTGCCAGCAGTGAAGAAAACGACGGACAGTTGCGCTGGGCCAACGTCCTGACTTTC. Translated: CASSEENDGQLRWANVLTF.

J is TRBJ1-1 and V is TRBV6-1, with 7 bases that match TRBD1. The CDR3 length is 13 residues. V dropped 6 bases and J dropped 10; count of bases not matched to a gene: 11. Germline CDR1 MNHNS, CDR2 SASEGT. The DNA for the CDR3 is TGTGCCAGCAGACCGGGACAGAATCGGGCAGCTTTCTTT. Translated: CASRPGQNRAAFF.

This clone has a single count. V usage is TRBV18 and J usage is TRBJ2-7; the D gene could be TRBD1 or TRBD2 (7 bases each). Trimming removed 3 bases from V and 2 bases from J, with 11 bases in between. The germline V gene has CDR1 KGHSH and CDR2 LQKENI. The CDR3 covers 14 residues. The CDR3 loop reads CASSPQGGAYEQYF. The CDR3 region has the DNA TGTGCCAGCTCACCCCAGGGGGGGGCCTACGAGCAGTACTTC.

This rearrangement joins TRBV5-1 to TRBJ2-2; 8 nucleotides agree with TRBD1. Trimming removed 4 bases from V and 5 bases from J; junction bases left unmatched: 7. The CDR3 is 15 amino acids. CDR1 and CDR2 from the germline V gene are SGHRS and YFSETQ. This chain's CDR3 is CASSRAGGSTGELFF. CDR3 coding DNA: TGCGCCAGCAGCCGGGCAGGGGGCTCAACCGGGGAGCTGTTTTTT.

The chain links TRBV10-1 to TRBJ2-7, with 12 bases fitting TRBD2. The trim removed 2 bases at V and 0 bases at J, leaving 8 bases unmatched. This CDR3 has 18 amino acids. CDR1 is WNHNN and CDR2 is SYGVQD in the germline V gene (reference sequence). This CDR3 is CASSENIMTSGGSYEQYF. In nucleotides, the CDR3 is TGCGCCAGCAGTGAGAACATTATGACTAGCGGGGGCTCCTACGAGCAGTACTTC.

The rearrangement links TRBV7-9 to TRBJ2-6; D gene unclear. The CDR3 extends over 14 amino acids. The germline gives CDR1 SEHNR, CDR2 FQNEAQ (reference sequence). Deletions cut 5 bases from V and 0 bases from J, with 5 bases between. The CDR3 is CASSDYSGANVLTF. Written as DNA, the CDR3 is TGTGCCAGCAGCGATTACTCTGGGGCCAACGTCCTGACTTTC.

The chain employs TRBV4-1 and TRBJ2-3, with 8 bases fitting TRBD1. Germline lookup yields CDR1 MGHRA and CDR2 YSYEKL. V shed 0 bases and J 2 bases; nucleotides not matched to a gene: 1. The CDR3 has 15 residues. As DNA, the CDR3 is TGCGCCAGCAGCCAAGAGGACAGGGCCACAGATACGCAGTATTTT. It encodes CASSQEDRATDTQYF.

Worth noting for this clone: Additional DNA sequences in this sample encode the identical CDR3. This rearrangement joins TRBV11-2 to TRBJ2-7, with D uncertain. The CDR3 sequence is 13 residues long. V gave up 1 base and J gave up 0 bases, with 4 bases separating them. Germline V gene data show CDR1 as SGHAT and CDR2 as FQNNGV. Here the CDR3 DNA reads TGTGCCAGCAGCTTAGCCCCCTCCTACGAGCAGTACTTC. Its translation: CASSLAPSYEQYF.

There are a few counts of this clone. V is TRBV6-5 and J is TRBJ1-2, with TRBD1 identical over 10 bases. CDR1 and CDR2 (germline): MNHEY, SVGAGI. J lost 10 bases, V lost 8 bases, and 7 bases had no gene match. The CDR3 extends over 12 amino acids. This CDR3 is CASGRTGGFYTF. The CDR3 DNA sequence: TGTGCCAGCGGCCGGACAGGGGGTTTCTACACCTTC.

The chain links TRBV12-1 to TRBJ2-5; TRBD2, the table's D call, lacks a check against the DNA. TRBV12-1 is classified as a pseudogene. This CDR3 comprises 15 residues. CDR3 in DNA: TGTGCCAGCAGCTCGAAAACTAGCGGGAGTGAGACCCAGTACTTC. This codes for CASSSKTSGSETQYF.

V gene TRBV2 combines with J gene TRBJ2-3; TRBD1 matches 7 bases. The V segment lost 4 bases and the J segment 3 bases; nucleotides outside the gene matches: 4. CDR3 size: 14 residues. Per germline, CDR1 SNHLY and CDR2 FYNNEI. For the CDR3, the DNA is TGTGCCAGCAGTGTTTACAGGGGAACAGATACGCAGTATTTT. Translation gives CASSVYRGTDTQYF.

This clone came up once. The chain has TRBV19 and TRBJ2-1; 7 bases fit TRBD2. Germline CDR1 reads LNHDA; CDR2 reads SQIVND (reference sequence). V dropped 2 bases and J dropped 5; count of bases not matched to a gene: 6. The CDR3 is 15 residues long. The CDR3: CASSILWGGDNEQFF. Here the CDR3 DNA reads TGTGCCAGTAGTATACTGTGGGGAGGGGACAATGAGCAGTTCTTC.

CDR3 in amino acids: CASSEQGLEAFF. The CDR3 bases are TGCGCCAGCAGCGAACAGGGACTTGAAGCTTTCTTT. V is TRBV10-2 and J is TRBJ1-1; D might be TRBD1 (6 bases). The V and J ends lost 6 bases and 7 bases respectively, with 12 bases between them. In germline, CDR1 is WSHSY, CDR2 SAAADI. The CDR3 is 12 residues long.

The sample holds one count of this clone. The V call is TRBV5-4, the J call TRBJ1-3; D not certain. CDR1 and CDR2 (germline): SGHNT, YYREEE (reference sequence). CDR3 length equals 12 residues. Trimming stripped 2 bases from V and 4 bases from J, with 4 bases between. The CDR3 is CASSFGGNTIYF. The CDR3 DNA is TGTGCCAGCAGCTTCGGAGGAAACACCATATATTTT.

The CDR3 sequence is CASSLGGTNYGYTF. The CDR3 DNA is TGTGCCAGCAGCCTGGGGGGGACTAACTATGGCTACACCTTC. The chain joins TRBV5-4 to TRBJ1-2; the D gene is possibly TRBD1 (5 bases). Deletions cut 4 bases from V and 0 bases from J, with 10 bases between. The CDR3 is 14 residues long. The V gene's germline CDR1 is SGHNT and CDR2 YYREEE (reference sequence).

This clone was seen once. Distinct nucleotide sequences in the sample also encode this CDR3. This chain joins TRBV20-1 and TRBJ2-5; D not resolved. CDR1 and CDR2 from the germline V gene are DFQATT and SNEGSKA (reference sequence). V lost 2 bases to trimming and J lost 5 bases, with 3 bases between them. The CDR3 spans 10 residues. The CDR3 is CSARRETQYF. Written as DNA, the CDR3 is TGCAGTGCTAGAAGGGAGACCCAGTACTTC.

V gene TRBV7-9 combines with J gene TRBJ1-1, with D uncertain. Trimming took off 5 bases at V and 0 bases at J, with 13 bases between the two ends. The CDR3 is 15 residues long. Germline loops: CDR1 SEHNR, CDR2 FQNEAQ (reference sequence). CDR3 loop: CASSPPRALNTEAFF. The CDR3 coding sequence is TGTGCCAGCAGCCCCCCAAGAGCGCTGAACACTGAAGCTTTCTTT. Drawing the rest from reference TRBV7-9 and TRBJ1-1, the complete variable domain is DTGVSQNPRHKITKRGQNVTFRCDPISEHNRLYWYRQTLGQGPEFLTYFQNEAQLEKSRLLSDRFSAERPKGSFSTLEIQRTEQGDSAMYLCASSPPRALNTEAFFGQGTRLTVV.

As for this clone: The sample carries other DNA sequences with the same CDR3. The J gene is TRBJ2-7, the V gene TRBV28; TRBD2 agrees at 13 bases. The length of the CDR3 is 13 residues. The ends lost 4 bases at V and 7 bases at J; junction bases unmatched: 1. Looked up from germline, CDR1 is MDHEN and CDR2 is SYDVKM. The CDR3 here is CASSSGLAGEQYF. Here the CDR3 DNA reads TGTGCCAGCAGTTCGGGACTAGCGGGGGAGCAGTACTTC.

The chain joins TRBV30 to TRBJ2-3; tentatively, D is TRBD2 (7 bases). Trimming cost V 4 bases and J 1 base, with 15 bases left between them. Germline CDR1 and CDR2: GTSNPN and SVGIG (reference sequence). The CDR3 sequence is 15 residues long. The DNA for the CDR3 is TGTGCCTGGACTGGGAGAGGGGGGGGCACAGATACGCAGTATTTT. This codes for CAWTGRGGGTDTQYF.

The V gene is TRBV10-3, the J gene TRBJ2-2, with D tentatively TRBD1 (5 bases). The V end was cut by 8 bases, the J end by 3 bases, with 10 bases between. The CDR3 has 13 residues. Germline loops: CDR1 ENHRY, CDR2 SYGVKD. CDR3 in DNA: TGTGCCATCCTGGGGCTGTACACCGGGGAGCTGTTTTTT. Protein sequence: CAILGLYTGELFF.

This sequence joins TRBV7-9 and TRBJ2-2, with no clear D. Germline V gene data show CDR1 as SEHNR and CDR2 as FQNEAQ (reference sequence). The CDR3 is 12 amino acids. Trimming left V 1 base short and J 8 bases short, with 5 bases between. CDR3 bases: TGTGCCAGCAGCTTAGGGTTGGGGGAGCTGTTTTTT. This translates into CASSLGLGELFF.

As to this clone: Distinct nucleotide sequences in the sample also encode this CDR3. The chain combines TRBV20-1 with TRBJ1-2; D ambiguous. Germline V gene data show CDR1 as DFQATT and CDR2 as SNEGSKA (reference sequence). The CDR3 sequence is 11 residues long. The V end was cut by 1 base, the J end by 8 bases, with 8 bases between. The CDR3 reads CSARAGEGYTF. In DNA form, the CDR3 reads TGCAGTGCTAGAGCCGGTGAGGGCTACACCTTC.